This TCR beta chain stems from a study of cytomegalovirus exposure and HLA in healthy donors. This clone was recorded once. What it binds is not known. Study observations and caveats: Sequencing had likely introduced a cluster of highly shared sequence variants as an artifact.

Amplification used 60 Vbeta primers and 13 Jbeta primers. Assay used: immunoSEQ multiplex PCR; TCRdb lists only in-frame clones, some missing. The data contain around 150,000 clones, approximately 80% of them seen just once; the ten biggest clones take up around 3.1%. The sample was PBMCs. The receptor was derived from a male donor in good health and CMV-seronegative.

CDR3 sequence reads: CASSPEGLEEKLFF. DNA of the CDR3: TGCGCCAGCAGCCCCGAGGGACTTGAGGAAAAACTGTTTTTT. The chain carries TRBV4-1 and TRBJ1-4, with D possibly being TRBD1 (5 bases). This CDR3 comprises 14 residues. Germline CDR1 reads MGHRA; CDR2 reads YSYEKL. V dropped 4 bases and J dropped 8 bases, with 14 bases sitting between them.